The rows below give T cell receptor beta chains drawn from one sample of a study of patients and donors after allogeneic stem cell transplantation. TCRdb fed the RT-PCR reads into MiXCR, producing one record per CDR3 protein. The table shows about 960,000 distinct CDR3 sequences, with over 15% occurring only once. Sequences were obtained from blood, either unsorted or a sorted T cell fraction (not recorded which). Every receptor here comes from a human donor who was either an allogeneic HSCT recipient or a stem cell or donor lymphocyte infusion donor (not recorded which). It is not recorded whose cells these are; they may come from a transplant donor. Both conserved end residues are part of each CDR3. The D gene is left open where the match is weak. Size tells how often a clone was seen (once, few, many) or the class of an expanded clone, and some rows leave it out.

CDR3aa: CASSTPGQGSYEQYF
CDR3nt: TGTGCCAGCAGCACCCCGGGCCAGGGATCATACGAGCAGTACTTC
d_gene: .
len: 15
abundance: few
j_gene: TRBJ2-7
v_gene: TRBV3-1

CDR3aa: CSVEDRGGGMNTEAFF
CDR3nt: TGCAGCGTTGAAGATCGTGGGGGGGGGATGAACACTGAAGCTTTCTTT
d_gene: .
len: 16
abundance: few
j_gene: TRBJ1-1
v_gene: TRBV29-1

CDR3aa: CSARDLAGDIYEQYF
CDR3nt: TGCAGTGCTAGAGATCTAGCGGGGGACATCTACGAGCAGTACTTC
d_gene: TRBD2
len: 15
abundance: .
j_gene: TRBJ2-7
v_gene: TRBV20-1

CDR3aa: CAAAPGQGYYEQYF
CDR3nt: TGTGCCGCCGCTCCGGGACAGGGTTACTACGAGCAGTACTTC
d_gene: TRBD1
len: 14
abundance: few
j_gene: TRBJ2-7
v_gene: TRBV10-3

CDR3aa: CASSQVRETQYF
CDR3nt: TGTGCCAGCAGCCAAGTGAGGGAGACCCAGTACTTC
d_gene: .
len: 12
abundance: many
j_gene: TRBJ2-5
v_gene: TRBV4-1

CDR3aa: CASSLGSPSNYGYTF
CDR3nt: TGCGCCAGCAGCTTGGGAAGCCCCTCTAACTATGGCTACACCTTC
d_gene: .
len: 15
abundance: .
j_gene: TRBJ1-2
v_gene: TRBV5-1

CDR3aa: CATSRIMTSGLLYEQYF
CDR3nt: TGTGCCACCAGCAGAATCATGACTAGCGGGTTGCTCTACGAGCAGTACTTC
d_gene: TRBD2
len: 17
abundance: few
j_gene: TRBJ2-7
v_gene: TRBV15

CDR3aa: CASSYSSPSSGVLSYNEQFF
CDR3nt: TGTGCCAGCAGTTACTCGTCGCCGAGCAGCGGGGTCTTATCCTACAATGAGCAGTTCTTC
d_gene: TRBD2
len: 20
abundance: few
j_gene: TRBJ2-1
v_gene: TRBV6-2/TRBV6-3

CDR3aa: CASSPYRTGGQFF
CDR3nt: TGTGCCAGCAGTCCTTATAGGACGGGTGGGCAGTTCTTC
d_gene: .
len: 13
abundance: .
j_gene: TRBJ2-1
v_gene: TRBV6-2/TRBV6-3

CDR3aa: CASSFHNDRASGNTIYF
CDR3nt: TGTGCCAGCAGCTTTCACAACGACAGGGCTTCTGGAAACACCATATATTTT
d_gene: .
len: 17
abundance: .
j_gene: TRBJ1-3
v_gene: TRBV21-1

CDR3aa: CASSLVGAYTEAFF
CDR3nt: TGTGCCAGCAGTTTAGTGGGGGCGTACACTGAAGCTTTCTTT
d_gene: .
len: 14
abundance: many
j_gene: TRBJ1-1
v_gene: TRBV27

CDR3aa: CASSPNSPRGLGEKLFF
CDR3nt: TGTGCCAGCAGCCCCAACTCCCCCAGGGGGCTCGGGGAAAAACTGTTTTTT
d_gene: TRBD1
len: 17
abundance: .
j_gene: TRBJ1-4
v_gene: TRBV27

CDR3aa: CASSAPITGELFF
CDR3nt: TGTGCCAGCAGCGCTCCGATCACCGGGGAGCTGTTTTTT
d_gene: .
len: 13
abundance: many
j_gene: TRBJ2-2
v_gene: TRBV9

CDR3aa: CATRNYRAGGELFF
CDR3nt: TGTGCCACCCGCAACTACAGGGCTGGCGGGGAGCTGTTTTTT
d_gene: .
len: 14
abundance: many
j_gene: TRBJ2-2
v_gene: TRBV12-3/TRBV12-4

CDR3aa: CASSYRNAGANVLTF
CDR3nt: TGTGCCAGCAGTTACCGAAATGCTGGGGCCAACGTCCTGACTTTC
d_gene: .
len: 15
abundance: .
j_gene: TRBJ2-6
v_gene: TRBV6-5

CDR3aa: CASSTQGQGIFYEQYF
CDR3nt: TGTGCCAGCAGCACCCAGGGACAGGGAATTTTCTACGAGCAGTACTTC
d_gene: TRBD1
len: 16
abundance: .
j_gene: TRBJ2-7
v_gene: TRBV27

CDR3aa: CASSLMASPNTGELFF
CDR3nt: TGTGCCAGCAGTTTAATGGCCAGCCCGAACACCGGGGAGCTGTTTTTT
d_gene: .
len: 16
abundance: few
j_gene: TRBJ2-2
v_gene: TRBV12-3/TRBV12-4

CDR3aa: CASSSNRGYSNQPQHF
CDR3nt: TGTGCCAGCAGTTCGAACAGGGGTTATAGCAATCAGCCCCAGCATTTT
d_gene: TRBD1
len: 16
abundance: few
j_gene: TRBJ1-5
v_gene: TRBV7-9

CDR3aa: CSCKGLMIESSYNSPLHF
CDR3nt: TGCAGTTGCAAAGGTCTAATGATTGAAAGCTCCTATAATTCACCCCTCCACTTT
d_gene: .
len: 18
abundance: .
j_gene: TRBJ1-6
v_gene: TRBV20-1

CDR3aa: CSVSQGYEQYF
CDR3nt: TGCAGCGTTTCACAGGGGTACGAGCAGTACTTC
d_gene: TRBD1
len: 11
abundance: .
j_gene: TRBJ2-7
v_gene: TRBV29-1

CDR3aa: CASSVMGFPNSPLHF
CDR3nt: TGTGCCAGCAGCGTAATGGGGTTCCCAAATTCACCCCTCCACTTT
d_gene: .
len: 15
abundance: few
j_gene: TRBJ1-6
v_gene: TRBV9

CDR3aa: CASSEGRPRSTDTQYF
CDR3nt: TGTGCCAGCAGCGAGGGACGGCCAAGAAGCACAGATACGCAGTATTTT
d_gene: .
len: 16
abundance: few
j_gene: TRBJ2-3
v_gene: TRBV9

CDR3aa: CASSITSGGAGSTDTQYF
CDR3nt: TGTGCCAGCAGCATCACTAGCGGGGGGGCCGGTAGCACAGATACGCAGTATTTT
d_gene: TRBD2
len: 18
abundance: few
j_gene: TRBJ2-3
v_gene: TRBV11-2

CDR3aa: CASSPVVGGHTEAFF
CDR3nt: TGCGCCAGCAGCCCGGTTGTCGGGGGGCATACTGAAGCTTTCTTT
d_gene: .
len: 15
abundance: .
j_gene: TRBJ1-1
v_gene: TRBV5-1

CDR3aa: CASGPTGGNTEAFF
CDR3nt: TGTGCTAGTGGTCCGACAGGGGGTAACACTGAAGCTTTCTTT
d_gene: TRBD1
len: 14
abundance: .
j_gene: TRBJ1-1
v_gene: TRBV12-5

CDR3aa: CASSSGLLNTGELFF
CDR3nt: TGTGCCAGCAGCTCCGGCCTTCTGAACACCGGGGAGCTGTTTTTT
d_gene: .
len: 15
abundance: many
j_gene: TRBJ2-2
v_gene: TRBV7-7

CDR3aa: CASSQDWGRIYNSPLHF
CDR3nt: TGCGCCAGCAGCCAAGATTGGGGCAGAATCTATAATTCACCCCTCCACTTT
d_gene: .
len: 17
abundance: .
j_gene: TRBJ1-6
v_gene: TRBV4-3

CDR3aa: CASSPPLNRGPSYNEQFF
CDR3nt: TGTGCCAGCAGCCCCCCATTAAACAGGGGTCCATCCTACAATGAGCAGTTCTTC
d_gene: TRBD1
len: 18
abundance: .
j_gene: TRBJ2-1
v_gene: TRBV11-1

CDR3aa: CSARAGQLGNQPQHF
CDR3nt: TGCAGTGCTAGAGCCGGACAATTGGGCAATCAGCCCCAGCATTTT
d_gene: .
len: 15
abundance: few
j_gene: TRBJ1-5
v_gene: TRBV20-1

CDR3aa: CASSPDIRNTEAFF
CDR3nt: TGTGCCAGCAGCCCGGACATTCGGAACACTGAAGCTTTCTTT
d_gene: .
len: 14
abundance: .
j_gene: TRBJ1-1
v_gene: TRBV11-2

CDR3aa: CAIVGDSHEQFF
CDR3nt: TGTGCCATCGTTGGGGACAGCCATGAGCAGTTCTTC
d_gene: TRBD1
len: 12
abundance: many
j_gene: TRBJ2-1
v_gene: TRBV10-3

CDR3aa: CASSLSRDQDTQYF
CDR3nt: TGCGCCAGCAGCTTGTCCAGGGATCAAGATACGCAGTATTTT
d_gene: .
len: 14
abundance: .
j_gene: TRBJ2-3
v_gene: TRBV5-1

CDR3aa: CASSTFGQGRWETQYF
CDR3nt: TGTGCCAGCAGCACCTTTGGACAGGGGAGATGGGAGACCCAGTACTTC
d_gene: .
len: 16
abundance: few
j_gene: TRBJ2-5
v_gene: TRBV21-1

CDR3aa: CASSIGRGRVTQYF
CDR3nt: TGTGCCAGCAGTATAGGGCGGGGTCGGGTTACGCAGTATTTT
d_gene: .
len: 14
abundance: .
j_gene: TRBJ2-3
v_gene: TRBV12-3/TRBV12-4

CDR3aa: CASSSTGSGEQYF
CDR3nt: TGTGCCAGCAGCTCGACAGGGTCTGGGGAGCAGTACTTC
d_gene: TRBD1
len: 13
abundance: .
j_gene: TRBJ2-7
v_gene: TRBV11-2

CDR3aa: CASSLEGADYGYTF
CDR3nt: TGTGCCAGCAGCTTAGAAGGGGCGGACTATGGCTACACCTTC
d_gene: .
len: 14
abundance: .
j_gene: TRBJ1-2
v_gene: TRBV11-2

CDR3aa: CASSHNRGTGYTF
CDR3nt: TGTGCCAGCAGCCACAACAGGGGAACTGGCTACACCTTC
d_gene: TRBD1
len: 13
abundance: .
j_gene: TRBJ1-2
v_gene: TRBV14

CDR3aa: CASSYSLAGGGDTQYF
CDR3nt: TGTGCCAGCAGTTACTCGTTGGCGGGAGGGGGAGATACGCAGTATTTT
d_gene: TRBD2
len: 16
abundance: .
j_gene: TRBJ2-3
v_gene: TRBV6-5

CDR3aa: CASTPLSRGGGEQFF
CDR3nt: TGTGCCAGCACTCCCCTCTCGCGGGGGGGCGGTGAGCAGTTCTTC
d_gene: TRBD2
len: 15
abundance: few
j_gene: TRBJ2-1
v_gene: TRBV7-9

CDR3aa: CSASRDTEAFF
CDR3nt: TGCAGTGCTAGCAGGGACACTGAAGCTTTCTTT
d_gene: .
len: 11
abundance: .
j_gene: TRBJ1-1
v_gene: TRBV20-1

CDR3aa: CASSGDDEQFF
CDR3nt: TGTGCCAGCTCGGGGGATGATGAGCAGTTCTTC
d_gene: .
len: 11
abundance: .
j_gene: TRBJ2-1
v_gene: TRBV18

CDR3aa: CASRRRQGSIAGELFF
CDR3nt: TGTGCCAGCAGAAGGAGACAGGGAAGTATCGCCGGGGAGCTGTTTTTT
d_gene: TRBD1
len: 16
abundance: .
j_gene: TRBJ2-2
v_gene: TRBV7-2

CDR3aa: CASRAPGGPETQYF
CDR3nt: TGTGCCAGCAGAGCCCCGGGAGGGCCGGAGACCCAGTACTTC
d_gene: TRBD2
len: 14
abundance: few
j_gene: TRBJ2-5
v_gene: TRBV6-1

CDR3aa: CATSRDLGTTYHRAYEQYF
CDR3nt: TGTGCCACCAGCAGAGATCTAGGGACTACCTACCACCGGGCCTACGAGCAGTACTTC
d_gene: TRBD2
len: 19
abundance: .
j_gene: TRBJ2-7
v_gene: TRBV15

CDR3aa: CSARAGTGRGSYNEQFF
CDR3nt: TGCAGTGCTAGAGCGGGGACAGGGAGGGGTTCCTACAATGAGCAGTTCTTC
d_gene: TRBD1
len: 17
abundance: few
j_gene: TRBJ2-1
v_gene: TRBV20-1

CDR3aa: CASTTGGDYGYTF
CDR3nt: TGTGCCAGCACCACGGGGGGGGACTATGGCTACACCTTC
d_gene: .
len: 13
abundance: few
j_gene: TRBJ1-2
v_gene: TRBV7-9

CDR3aa: CASSELEARNTGELFF
CDR3nt: TGTGCCAGCAGTGAACTTGAGGCTAGGAACACCGGGGAGCTGTTTTTT
d_gene: .
len: 16
abundance: few
j_gene: TRBJ2-2
v_gene: TRBV6-1

CDR3aa: CSVERGTGGDGYTF
CDR3nt: TGCAGCGTTGAACGAGGGACAGGGGGCGATGGCTACACCTTC
d_gene: TRBD1
len: 14
abundance: few
j_gene: TRBJ1-2
v_gene: TRBV29-1

CDR3aa: CASSLIRGASYEQYF
CDR3nt: TGTGCCAGCAGCTTAATCCGGGGCGCTAGCTACGAGCAGTACTTC
d_gene: .
len: 15
abundance: once
j_gene: TRBJ2-7
v_gene: TRBV11-2

CDR3aa: CCVETPDTYEQYF
CDR3nt: TGCTGTGTTGAGACACCGGACACCTACGAGCAGTACTTC
d_gene: .
len: 13
abundance: few
j_gene: TRBJ2-7
v_gene: TRBV20-1

CDR3aa: CASSSHQGKETQYF
CDR3nt: TGTGCCAGCAGCTCCCACCAAGGCAAAGAGACCCAGTACTTC
d_gene: .
len: 14
abundance: .
j_gene: TRBJ2-5
v_gene: TRBV12-3/TRBV12-4

CDR3aa: CASSSLGLAADTQYF
CDR3nt: TGTGCCAGCAGTTCCTTGGGACTGGCGGCAGATACGCAGTATTTT
d_gene: .
len: 15
abundance: few
j_gene: TRBJ2-3
v_gene: TRBV28

CDR3aa: CASRRDRGNEQFF
CDR3nt: TGTGCCAGCAGGAGGGACAGGGGCAATGAGCAGTTCTTC
d_gene: TRBD1
len: 13
abundance: many
j_gene: TRBJ2-1
v_gene: TRBV2

CDR3aa: CASSPEGQNTGELFF
CDR3nt: TGTGCCAGCAGTCCGGAGGGTCAGAACACCGGGGAGCTGTTTTTT
d_gene: .
len: 15
abundance: few
j_gene: TRBJ2-2
v_gene: TRBV28

CDR3aa: CASRRGAREQYF
CDR3nt: TGTGCCAGCAGACGAGGGGCGCGAGAGCAGTACTTC
d_gene: .
len: 12
abundance: .
j_gene: TRBJ2-7
v_gene: TRBV11-3